This T cell receptor (beta chain) was retrieved from a study of T cell changes during pregnancy in multiple sclerosis (dated by TCRdb to the late 2010s). Study-level background: In women with multiple sclerosis, the researchers looked at how the T cell repertoire shifted as pregnancy progressed.

On this clone: The antigen it binds to is not known. No per-base quality is available; no much larger clone lies one base away.

The library was built by means of the immunoSEQ multiplex PCR assay. TCRdb obtained this table from immuneACCESS and retained in-frame rearrangements with V and J assigned. These tables miss some clones; where compared with another copy, unresolved V genes account for less than half of the shortfall, and the remainder is unexplained. The sample table shows more than 85,000 clones, and approximately 92% are seen once. Around 1.2% of the sample is taken by the ten largest. From cysteine to phenylalanine, the CDR3 is 17 amino acids long. Only the CDR3 region is kept as DNA, spanning 51 bases read in frame from base 1. For this chain, trimming is 5 bases at the V end and 3 bases at the J end, and the number of junction bases without a gene match is 9. Taken from the germline V gene (reference sequence), the CDR1 and CDR2 loops are SEHNR and FQNEAQ.

Sequenced here: peripheral blood, sampled in the second trimester of pregnancy. This receptor was taken from a female donor with multiple sclerosis, enrolled in a pregnancy study. The chain joins TRBV7-9 to TRBJ2-2, with 10 central nucleotides matching TRBD2. For the CDR3, the sequence is CASSRPSGGADTGELFF. At the DNA level, the sequence is TGTGCCAGCAGCCGGCCAAGCGGGGGGGCCGACACCGGGGAGCTGTTTTTT.